A selection of T cell receptor beta chains follows, all from one sample in a study of T cell responses to AZD1222 COVID-19 vaccine. Generated by immunoSEQ multiplex PCR, the TCRdb table keeps only in-frame clones and is missing some. The sample consists of around 150,000 clones, roughly nine tenths of them appearing once. Sample: peripheral blood, taken 28 days after the second AZD1222 dose. The receptors here all came from an adult who received the AZD1222 COVID-19 vaccine. Each CDR3 is given with its conserved first and last residue. A D gene is named only where the DNA matches it firmly. Not all rows give a size; the values are once, few, many and, for expanded clones, a class.

V gene,clone size,D gene,CDR3 length,J gene,CDR3 protein,CDR3 DNA
TRBV2,once,TRBD2,20,TRBJ2-1,CASSDRLLAGGPSSYNEQFF,TGTGCCAGCAGTGATCGCTTACTAGCGGGGGGTCCCAGCTCCTACAATGAGCAGTTCTTC
TRBV5-4,once,TRBD2,17,TRBJ2-1,CASSPNPSGGFYNEQFF,TGTGCCAGCAGCCCCAATCCCAGCGGGGGCTTCTACAATGAGCAGTTCTTC
TRBV5-8,NA,TRBD1,16,TRBJ2-7,CASSLDRGTNYYEQYF,TGTGCCAGCAGCTTGGACAGGGGGACCAATTACTACGAGCAGTACTTC
TRBV5-6,NA,TRBD1,16,TRBJ2-1,CASSFRPRQGDNEQFF,TGTGCCAGCAGCTTCCGCCCTAGGCAGGGGGACAATGAGCAGTTCTTC
TRBV6-1,NA,NA,16,TRBJ2-7,CASSEAVPRGIYEQYF,TGTGCCAGCAGTGAAGCGGTGCCGAGGGGGATCTACGAGCAGTACTTC
TRBV18,NA,NA,11,TRBJ1-1,CASSPIVSPFF,TGTGCCAGCTCACCAATTGTCTCGCCTTTCTTT
TRBV28,NA,NA,13,TRBJ1-4,CASIERGGADLFF,TGTGCCAGCATCGAAAGGGGGGGGGCGGATCTGTTTTTT
TRBV30,NA,TRBD1,14,TRBJ1-1,CAWSFPGQITEAFF,TGTGCCTGGAGTTTCCCGGGACAGATAACTGAAGCTTTCTTT
TRBV28,once,NA,13,TRBJ1-3,CASRRNSGNTIYF,TGTGCCAGCAGGCGTAACTCTGGAAACACCATATATTTT
TRBV28,NA,NA,17,TRBJ2-7,CASSSPGGRGRVYEQYF,TGTGCCAGCAGTTCCCCCGGGGGCCGGGGGCGAGTGTACGAGCAGTACTTC
TRBV7-9,NA,NA,13,TRBJ1-5,CASSFNSDQPQHF,TGTGCCAGCAGCTTCAACAGTGATCAGCCCCAGCATTTT
TRBV27,NA,NA,15,TRBJ2-3,CASTMSPVSTDTQYF,TGTGCCAGCACCATGTCGCCCGTTTCCACAGATACGCAGTATTTT
TRBV7-2,NA,TRBD1,12,TRBJ1-1,CASSPGQVWAFF,TGTGCCAGCAGCCCCGGACAGGTCTGGGCTTTCTTT
TRBV5-4,NA,TRBD1,16,TRBJ2-3,CASSLLGTGDWGTQYF,TGTGCCAGCAGCTTGTTGGGGACAGGGGATTGGGGTACGCAGTATTTT
TRBV5-1,NA,NA,14,TRBJ1-1,CASSFSSENTEAFF,TGCGCCAGCAGCTTTTCATCAGAGAACACTGAAGCTTTCTTT
TRBV5-1,NA,NA,14,TRBJ1-1,CASSPRTGNTEAFF,TGCGCCAGCAGCCCCCGGACGGGGAACACTGAAGCTTTCTTT
TRBV5-1,NA,NA,12,TRBJ2-5,CASSLAQETQYF,TGCGCCAGCAGCTTGGCCCAAGAGACCCAGTACTTC
TRBV12-5,NA,NA,11,TRBJ2-7,CASLILGEQYF,TGTGCTAGTCTTATCCTCGGGGAGCAGTACTTC
TRBV3-1/TRBV3-2,NA,TRBD2,15,TRBJ2-2,CASSQVGTMGGELFF,TGTGCCAGCAGCCAAGTAGGGACTATGGGCGGGGAGCTGTTTTTT
TRBV20-1,NA,NA,8,TRBJ1-1,CSAEEAFF,TGCAGTGCTGAGGAAGCTTTCTTT
TRBV5-1,NA,NA,15,TRBJ1-1,CASSLGWITNTEAFF,TGCGCCAGCAGCCTGGGTTGGATTACCAACACTGAAGCTTTCTTT
TRBV4-1,NA,NA,16,TRBJ1-2,CASSQEGPLPNYGYTF,TGCGCCAGCAGCCAAGAGGGACCTCTTCCTAACTATGGCTACACCTTC
TRBV19,NA,NA,15,TRBJ1-2,CASLQSSGRAHGYTF,TGTGCCAGTCTCCAATCATCCGGCAGGGCCCATGGCTACACCTTC
TRBV30,NA,NA,14,TRBJ1-1,CAWSYGTASTEAFF,TGTGCCTGGAGTTACGGGACGGCGAGCACTGAAGCTTTCTTT
TRBV7-2,NA,NA,15,TRBJ2-7,CASSRTGGVSYEQYF,TGTGCCAGCAGTCGTACAGGAGGAGTCTCCTACGAGCAGTACTTC
TRBV11-2,NA,NA,15,TRBJ1-4,CASSFDRLVNEKLFF,TGTGCCAGCAGCTTTGACAGACTAGTAAATGAAAAACTGTTTTTT
TRBV28,once,NA,17,TRBJ1-1,CASRNSPGRIPNTEAFF,TGTGCCAGCCGTAATTCTCCCGGACGGATCCCCAACACTGAAGCTTTCTTT
TRBV30,NA,TRBD1,13,TRBJ1-1,CAWERDRDTEAFF,TGTGCCTGGGAAAGGGACAGGGATACTGAAGCTTTCTTT
TRBV4-1,NA,TRBD2,18,TRBJ2-3,CASSQAPRDYRGTDTQYF,TGCGCCAGCAGCCAAGCTCCCCGGGACTACCGGGGCACAGATACGCAGTATTTT
TRBV19,NA,NA,15,TRBJ1-2,CASVDGGGGNYGYTF,TGTGCCAGTGTCGACGGGGGTGGTGGTAACTATGGCTACACCTTC
TRBV7-2,NA,TRBD2,17,TRBJ2-1,CASSLAPGGSGSNEQFF,TGTGCCAGCAGCTTAGCCCCCGGGGGTAGCGGGTCTAATGAGCAGTTCTTC
TRBV18,NA,TRBD2,16,TRBJ2-2,CATTTSGTLNTGELFF,TGTGCCACCACGACTAGCGGGACACTAAACACCGGGGAGCTGTTTTTT
TRBV7-2,NA,NA,16,TRBJ1-4,CATRREPGGTNEKLFF,TGTGCCACCCGGCGGGAACCCGGCGGAACTAATGAAAAACTGTTTTTT
TRBV18,NA,NA,16,TRBJ2-1,CASSPIAAGVYNEQFF,TGTGCCAGCTCACCAATTGCGGCAGGGGTGTACAATGAGCAGTTCTTC
TRBV10-1,NA,TRBD1,17,TRBJ1-5,CASSETQTTGRNQPQHF,TGCGCCAGCAGTGAGACCCAAACGACAGGGAGAAATCAGCCCCAGCATTTT
TRBV14,NA,NA,17,TRBJ2-4,CASSHGDPSPGVNIQYF,TGTGCCAGCAGCCACGGGGACCCGAGCCCGGGGGTAAACATTCAGTACTTC
TRBV27,NA,TRBD1,17,TRBJ1-5,CASSLFSGQHSNQPQHF,TGTGCCAGCAGTTTATTTTCGGGACAGCATAGCAATCAGCCCCAGCATTTT
TRBV7-2,NA,NA,18,TRBJ1-2,CASSTRGGVGLGNYGYTF,TGTGCCAGCAGCACTAGAGGCGGGGTAGGGTTAGGAAACTATGGCTACACCTTC
TRBV7-9,NA,TRBD1,15,TRBJ2-7,CASSLKGTDGDEQYF,TGTGCCAGCAGCTTAAAGGGGACAGACGGAGACGAGCAGTACTTC
TRBV7-8,NA,TRBD1,17,TRBJ2-7,CASSRGQGASLSYEQYF,TGTGCCAGCAGCCGTGGACAGGGGGCTTCACTCTCCTACGAGCAGTACTTC
TRBV28,NA,NA,17,TRBJ1-3,CASSRPGFWDSGNTIYF,TGTGCCAGCAGCCGACCAGGGTTTTGGGACTCTGGAAACACCATATATTTT
TRBV7-9,NA,TRBD1,16,TRBJ1-1,CASSLVGQGTNTEAFF,TGTGCCAGCAGCTTAGTGGGACAGGGGACGAACACTGAAGCTTTCTTT
TRBV5-5,NA,TRBD1,18,TRBJ1-5,CASSLIPTRDRDGQPQHF,TGTGCCAGCAGCTTGATCCCGACCCGGGACAGGGATGGGCAGCCCCAGCATTTT
TRBV24-1,NA,NA,13,TRBJ1-2,CATSEEGNYGYTF,TGTGCCACCAGTGAGGAGGGGAACTATGGCTACACCTTC
TRBV5-6,once,TRBD1,14,TRBJ1-1,CASSLDRGPTEAFF,TGTGCCAGCAGCTTGGACAGGGGGCCAACTGAAGCTTTCTTT
TRBV3-1/TRBV3-2,once,NA,17,TRBJ1-4,CASSQRSGGGTNEKLFF,TGTGCCAGCAGCCAACGCTCCGGGGGGGGAACTAATGAAAAACTGTTTTTT
TRBV24-1,once,TRBD1,16,TRBJ2-1,CATSDSGQGVRNEQFF,TGTGCCACCAGTGATTCAGGACAGGGGGTTCGGAATGAGCAGTTCTTC
TRBV29-1,NA,NA,12,TRBJ2-3,CSAIKAGRGQYF,TGCAGCGCAATCAAGGCGGGACGCGGGCAGTATTTT
TRBV21-1,NA,NA,14,TRBJ2-4,CASSSRRAKNIQYF,TGTGCCAGCAGCTCTCGCCGGGCCAAAAACATTCAGTACTTC
TRBV4-1,NA,TRBD2,14,TRBJ2-7,CASSPGEGGGEQYF,TGCGCCAGCAGCCCCGGGGAGGGTGGAGGCGAGCAGTACTTC
TRBV20-1,NA,TRBD2,14,TRBJ2-1,CSASWLAGRDEQFF,TGCAGTGCTAGTTGGCTAGCGGGAAGGGATGAGCAGTTCTTC
TRBV30,once,NA,13,TRBJ1-4,CAWSGAGREKLFF,TGTGCCTGGAGTGGGGCAGGGCGTGAAAAACTGTTTTTT
TRBV12-5,NA,TRBD2,16,TRBJ2-1,CASGLGPSGSYNEQFF,TGTGCTAGTGGTTTGGGGCCTAGCGGGAGTTACAATGAGCAGTTCTTC
TRBV10-2,NA,NA,15,TRBJ2-4,CASSEGRTAKNIQYF,TGCGCCAGCAGTGAGGGACGGACAGCCAAAAACATTCAGTACTTC
TRBV7-2,few,NA,16,TRBJ1-2,CASSLNRVRHPYGYTF,TGTGCCAGCAGCTTAAATCGGGTAAGACACCCCTATGGCTACACCTTC
TRBV20-1,NA,NA,11,TRBJ1-1,CSARDRPEAFF,TGCAGTGCTAGAGATCGACCTGAAGCTTTCTTT
TRBV27,once,TRBD1,17,TRBJ1-1,CASSLRGGRGIATEAFF,TGTGCCAGCAGTTTACGAGGGGGCCGGGGGATAGCCACTGAAGCTTTCTTT
TRBV7-7,NA,TRBD2,15,TRBJ2-2,CASSFVSGVTGELFF,TGTGCTAGCAGCTTTGTTAGCGGGGTGACCGGGGAGCTGTTTTTT
TRBV4-1,NA,NA,13,TRBJ1-1,CASSEVGGTEAFF,TGCGCCAGCAGCGAGGTAGGGGGAACTGAAGCTTTCTTT